The clone carrying this TCR beta chain has more than one count but fewer than ten. This entry is derived from a study of blood T cell repertoires in COVID-19. Study details: Both acute and convalescent COVID-19 samples were obtained from the United States, Italy and Spain. Sources were T cells, B-cell-depleted T cells, or PBMCs; the material itself was cDNA or gDNA.

Study processing details: By means of reference gene primer amplification, nucleated cell counts were estimated. The assay was immunoSEQ multiplex PCR, and TCRdb's table has in-frame clones only and misses some. V, J and clone size are taken as reported in that table, and D and trimming were inferred from the DNA itself. The table records some 400,000 clones, 90% of them present only once. CDR3 length equals 15 residues. V lost 5 bases and J 0 bases, leaving 11 bases between the germline ends. Germline loops: CDR1 MNHEY, CDR2 SVGEGT. The clonotype originates from a man between 18 and 29 years old with active or convalescent COVID-19. The specimen sequenced was peripheral blood. The chain recombines TRBV6-2 or TRBV6-3 with TRBJ1-3; D may be TRBD1 (5 bases). CDR3 loop: CASSTRAYSGNTIYF. The CDR3 DNA reads TGTGCCAGCAGTACCAGGGCCTACTCTGGAAACACCATATATTTT.